The clone carrying this TCR beta chain was recorded once. As yet, its antigen is unknown. This may arise from a read error, as a much more abundant clone is one base away. Researchers took RNA transcripts and amplified the TCR beta CDR3 regions from them. The primer set for the first-round RT-PCR of the TCR CDR3 was HTBI. TCRdb passed the multiplex PCR reads through MiXCR, listing each CDR3 protein once. The data contain fewer than 700,000 distinct CDR3 sequences, 17% of them singletons. The sample comes from a study of T cells in Graves' hyperthyroidism and ophthalmopathy. On the study more broadly: The authors collected peripheral blood at initial diagnosis, before any treatment.

Study outcomes and limitations: In simple terms, a model built on 13 V-J features told ophthalmopathy apart from stable hyperthyroidism. With a median lead of about six months before onset, the model predicted ophthalmopathy.

This CDR3 is built from 16 residues. The V gene's germline CDR1 is MNHEY and CDR2 SMNVEV (reference sequence). Diagnostic decisions used clinical symptoms, serum thyroxine and TRAb, thyroid ultrasound and orbital computed tomography. This sequence joins TRBV27 and TRBJ2-7; possibly TRBD1 for D (6 bases). The sequenced sample was blood. The sequence was obtained from a woman younger than 30 with Graves' ophthalmopathy. The CDR3 region is CTSVGVFGQSPYEQYF. The DNA of the CDR3 is TGTACCAGCGTTGGAGTTTTTGGACAGTCTCCCTACGAGCAGTACTTC.